The 26 T cell receptor beta chains below were found in one sample sequenced in a study of blood T cell repertoires in COVID-19. Clones were read by immunoSEQ multiplex PCR, and TCRdb kept only the in-frame ones, dropping some. The sample has under 300,000 clones; around 87% are singletons. The sample comprised peripheral blood. Source of these receptors: a woman in her sixties or seventies with active or convalescent COVID-19.

In DNA, the CDR3 is TGTGCCAGTACGGGGGGGGCAAGGAGAGGAGAAGCTTTCTTT. Protein: CASTGGARRGEAFF. The V call is TRBV19, the J call TRBJ1-1, with a possible D match to TRBD1 (6 bases). CDR1 and CDR2 from the germline V gene are LNHDA and SQIVND (reference sequence). V lost 7 bases and J 8 bases, leaving 20 bases between the germline ends. The CDR3 is 14 residues long.

The chain joins TRBV24-1 to TRBJ2-1; 7 bases fit TRBD1. V was clipped by 0 bases and J by 6 bases; unmatched bases: 7. This CDR3 contains 16 residues. Germline V CDR1 and CDR2: KGHDR, SFDVKD. CDR3 in DNA: TGTGCCACCAGTGATTTGGGGACAGCGACTACCAATGAGCAGTTCTTC. It encodes CATSDLGTATTNEQFF.

The chain couples TRBV7-8 to TRBJ2-2, with 7 bases fitting TRBD1. Germline CDR1 SGHVS, CDR2 FQNEAQ. The CDR3 is made up of 15 amino acids. J was trimmed by 2 bases and V by 5 bases; bases with no gene match: 5. In nucleotides, the CDR3 is TGTGCCAGCAGCCCGCGGACAGGCAACACCGGGGAGCTGTTTTTT. The encoded protein is CASSPRTGNTGELFF.

CDR3 DNA: TGTGCCAGCAGCCAAGAGGGGAGGGGCGGAAACACCATATATTTT. This gives the protein CASSQEGRGGNTIYF. The genes are TRBV3-1 (or the pseudogene TRBV3-2) and TRBJ1-3, with TRBD1 as a possible D gene (5 bases). Germline CDR1 is LGHDT and CDR2 is YNNKEL (reference sequence). CDR3 size: 15 residues. With 0 bases removed from V and 4 bases from J, the gap between germline ends came to 10 bases.

This rearrangement joins TRBV6-5 to TRBJ2-2; D possibly corresponds to TRBD1 (5 bases). This CDR3 is 16 amino acids long. The V end lost 0 bases, the J end lost 3 bases, and 11 bases lay between the germline ends. Germline CDR1 and CDR2: MNHEY and SVGAGI. The CDR3 DNA reads TGTGCCAGCAGTTACTCGAATCAGGGCTACACCGGGGAGCTGTTTTTT. Protein: CASSYSNQGYTGELFF.

The V call is TRBV7-9, the J call TRBJ1-2; tentatively, D is TRBD1 (6 bases). Trimming left V 3 bases short and J 7 bases short, with 18 bases between. Per the germline V gene, CDR1 is SEHNR and CDR2 is FQNEAQ (reference sequence). The CDR3 contains 15 residues. The CDR3 nucleotides are TGTGCCAGCAGCTTGACAGTTCAGGGGTTGGCTGGCTACACCTTC. Translated: CASSLTVQGLAGYTF.

The sample holds one count of this clone. V gene TRBV12-1 combines with J gene TRBJ1-3. TRBV12-1 is given as a pseudogene. The CDR3 sequence is 14 residues long. Here the CDR3 reads CASSFRSSGNTIYF. The CDR3 DNA sequence: TGTGCCAGCAGCTTTCGGTCTTCTGGAAACACCATATATTTT.

This sequence joins TRBV15 and TRBJ2-5, with D perhaps matching TRBD2 (6 bases). Trimming cost V 2 bases and J 7 bases, with 11 bases left between them. Germline CDR1 is LNHNV and CDR2 is YYDKDF (reference sequence). CDR3 length: 13 residues. CDR3 loop: CATSRSRRGTQYF. CDR3 DNA: TGTGCCACCAGCAGATCGCGGCGGGGGACCCAGTACTTC.

The gene calls are TRBV9 and TRBJ2-7, with 8 bases lining up with TRBD1. The ends lost 4 bases at V and 5 bases at J; junction bases unmatched: 5. There are 13 residues in the CDR3. Germline V gene lookup returns CDR1 SGDLS and CDR2 YYNGEE. This CDR3 is CASSPRTGNEQYF. As DNA, the CDR3 is TGTGCCAGCAGCCCCCGGACAGGGAACGAGCAGTACTTC. The full variable domain, rest sourced from reference TRBV9 and TRBJ2-7, is DSGVTQTPKHLITATGQRVTLRCSPRSGDLSVYWYQQSLDQGLQFLIQYYNGEERAKGNILERFSAQQFPDLHSELNLSSLELGDSALYFCASSPRTGNEQYFGPGTRLTVT.

The chain carries TRBV5-6 and TRBJ2-7; D not certain. Per germline, CDR1 SGHDT and CDR2 YYEEEE. V lost 0 bases to trimming and J lost 5 bases, with 9 bases between them. The CDR3 contains 13 residues. Here the CDR3 reads CASSLGYENEQYF. The DNA for the CDR3 is TGTGCCAGCAGCTTGGGCTACGAGAACGAGCAGTACTTC.

The chain links TRBV7-2 to TRBJ1-6, with 7 bases that match TRBD1. The V gene's germline CDR1 is SGHTA and CDR2 FQGNSA. V dropped 1 base and J dropped 0; count of bases not matched to a gene: 3. The CDR3 spans 17 residues. CDR3 in DNA: TGTGCCAGCAGCTTAGAGGGGGCGAGCTCCTATAATTCACCCCTCCACTTT. This translates into CASSLEGASSYNSPLHF. The full variable domain, completed using reference TRBV7-2 and TRBJ1-6, is GAGVSQSPSNKVTEKGKDVELRCDPISGHTALYWYRQSLGQGLEFLIYFQGNSAPDKSGLPSDRFSAERTGGSVSTLTIQRTQQEDSAVYLCASSLEGASSYNSPLHFGNGTRLTVT.

The chain joins TRBV5-6 to TRBJ2-5, with a possible D match to TRBD1 (5 bases). The CDR3 covers 14 residues. Trimming removed 4 bases at V and 5 bases at J, with 15 bases between. The V gene's germline CDR1 is SGHDT and CDR2 YYEEEE. As DNA, the CDR3 is TGTGCCAGCAGCCCCTGGGGCGTTTCGGAGACCCAGTACTTC. This encodes CASSPWGVSETQYF.

The chain uses TRBV9 and TRBJ1-2, with TRBD1 as a possible D gene (5 bases). This CDR3 contains 16 residues. Trimming shortened V by 0 bases and J by 1 base, and 13 bases separated the two germline ends. CDR1 and CDR2 from the germline V gene are SGDLS and YYNGEE. This chain's CDR3 is CASSVDRRGDNYGYTF. Here the CDR3 DNA reads TGTGCCAGCAGCGTAGATCGGAGGGGAGATAACTATGGCTACACCTTC.

The rearrangement links TRBV6-4 to TRBJ1-5; the D is unclear. Germline V CDR1 and CDR2: MRHNA, SNTAGT. V was shortened by 3 bases and J by 0 bases, with 6 bases between the two germline ends. The CDR3 covers 14 residues. This CDR3 is CASSEEASNQPQHF. The CDR3 DNA is TGTGCCAGCAGTGAAGAGGCTAGCAATCAGCCCCAGCATTTT.

The V gene is TRBV5-4, the J gene TRBJ2-2, with D maybe TRBD2 (6 bases). The CDR3 runs 14 residues. The germline V gene has CDR1 SGHNT and CDR2 YYREEE (reference sequence). Trimming stripped 5 bases from V and 4 bases from J, with 12 bases between. The DNA for the CDR3 is TGTGCCAGCAGAAGGCAGGGAGGCACCGGGGAGCTGTTTTTT. The encoded protein is CASRRQGGTGELFF.

This chain joins TRBV14 and TRBJ2-5; TRBD2 matches 9 bases. V was pared by 2 bases and J by 5 bases, with 6 bases of the junction left unmatched. The CDR3 has 15 residues. CDR1 is SGHDN, CDR2 FVKESK, per germline. The DNA for the CDR3 is TGTGCCAGCAGCCAACTAGCGGGGAGGATCGAGACCCAGTACTTC. Translation gives CASSQLAGRIETQYF.

The chain employs TRBV7-2 and TRBJ2-5; D gene unclear. Germline V gives CDR1 SGHTA, CDR2 FQGNSA. Trimming stripped 2 bases from V and 9 bases from J, with 16 bases between. The CDR3 length is 14 residues. As DNA, the CDR3 is TGTGCCAGCAGCTTAACGCGTCTAGTTAACGCCCAGTACTTC. It encodes CASSLTRLVNAQYF.

The chain has TRBV7-2 and TRBJ2-7; D is uncertain. This CDR3 region has 15 residues. The germline V gene encodes CDR1 SGHTA and CDR2 FQGNSA. Trimming cost V 1 base and J 6 bases, with 16 bases left between them. The CDR3 protein is CASSLVLGGGLEQYF. The CDR3 DNA sequence: TGTGCCAGCAGCTTAGTTTTGGGTGGTGGGCTCGAGCAGTACTTC.

The chain carries TRBV9 and TRBJ2-5; TRBD2 matches 9 bases. V gave up 4 bases and J gave up 1 base; unmatched junction bases: 2. The germline gives CDR1 SGDLS, CDR2 YYNGEE. The CDR3 sequence is 14 residues long. CDR3 sequence (DNA): TGTGCCAGCAGCCTAGCGGGGAGCCAAGAGACCCAGTACTTC. This encodes CASSLAGSQETQYF.

This chain connects TRBV5-4 to TRBJ2-7, with D uncertain. The CDR3 consists of 12 residues. Between the trimmed V and J ends, which lost 2 bases and 6 bases, there was a span of 9 bases. CDR1 is SGHNT, CDR2 YYREEE, per germline (reference sequence). CDR3 amino acids: CASSFMTGEQYF. CDR3 DNA: TGTGCCAGCAGCTTTATGACGGGCGAGCAGTACTTC.

This chain links TRBV2 with TRBJ2-1, with D tentatively TRBD1 (5 bases). CDR1 SNHLY and CDR2 FYNNEI come from the germline V gene. This CDR3 is built from 15 residues. Trimming removed 4 bases from V and 8 bases from J, with 18 bases in between. The CDR3 is CASSVQGGDFDEQFF. DNA for the CDR3: TGTGCCAGCAGTGTCCAGGGTGGCGATTTTGATGAGCAGTTCTTC.

V usage is TRBV5-1 and J usage is TRBJ1-2, with TRBD1 identical over 8 bases. The germline V gene has CDR1 SGHRS and CDR2 YFSETQ. The CDR3 totals 18 residues. Losses at the gene ends were 5 bases for V and 4 bases for J; bases not matched to a gene: 19. The CDR3 sequence is CASSPRGRGTAQAYGYTF. The CDR3 coding sequence is TGCGCCAGCAGTCCCAGGGGGCGCGGAACCGCCCAGGCCTATGGCTACACCTTC.

The rearrangement joins TRBV7-2 to TRBJ2-7; tentatively, D is TRBD1 (6 bases). The CDR3 spans 11 residues. Germline-derived CDR1 and CDR2 are SGHTA and FQGNSA. V was cut by 5 bases and J by 5 bases, with 7 bases left in between. The CDR3 DNA reads as TGTGCCAGCAGCACAGGGAACGAGCAGTACTTC. As protein: CASSTGNEQYF.

The J gene is TRBJ1-4, the V gene TRBV4-3; the D gene is possibly TRBD1 (5 bases). V gave up 1 base and J gave up 2 bases, with 11 bases separating them. The CDR3 has 16 residues. CDR1 and CDR2 (germline): LGHNA, YSLEER. In DNA form, the CDR3 reads TGCGCCAGCAGCCAAGTTTCGACAGCCACTAATGAAAAACTGTTTTTT. Translating gives CASSQVSTATNEKLFF.

This clone was picked up one time. The rearrangement links TRBV7-9 to TRBJ2-7; tentatively, D is TRBD2 (7 bases). The CDR3 is 17 amino acids. Germline CDR1 and CDR2: SEHNR and FQNEAQ (reference sequence). The V gene lost 4 bases and the J gene lost 0 bases, with 19 bases spanning the gap. The CDR3 nucleotides read TGTGCCAGCAGCTCGCCGTCGGGGCGGGGGCCCTCCTACGAGCAGTACTTC. It yields the protein CASSSPSGRGPSYEQYF.

The rearrangement uses TRBV20-1 and TRBJ2-3; D possibly corresponds to TRBD2 (7 bases). This CDR3 comprises 19 residues. V was pared by 5 bases and J by 1 base, with 28 bases between. CDR1 DFQATT and CDR2 SNEGSKA come from the germline V gene (reference sequence). CDR3 nucleotide sequence: TGCAGTGCTGGTGGGTCTCGAGGGGGGGACCTCCATCGCACAGATACGCAGTATTTT. Translation gives CSAGGSRGGDLHRTDTQYF.